The present T cell receptor beta chain was sequenced within a study of T cells in Graves' hyperthyroidism and ophthalmopathy. Germline loops: CDR1 SGHRS, CDR2 YFSETQ. The CDR3 covers 11 residues. Amplified TCR beta CDR3 regions derived from RNA transcripts. The study used the HTBI primer set for a first-round RT-PCR of the TCR CDR3. TCRdb called the multiplex PCR reads again in MiXCR, with one record for every CDR3 protein. Seen here are approximately 400,000 distinct CDR3 sequences, around 14% observed once, and the top ten hold about 10%. This clonotype was observed at least ten times. Its antigen is unknown. One junction end disagrees with the germline gene, perhaps due to a read error. Source material for PBMCs was more than 7.5 ml fresh peripheral blood. Study-wide points: Ophthalmopathy prediction by the model preceded onset by a median roughly 6 months. Most expanded thyroid clonotypes above 0.001 also appeared in blood.

The source of this sequence is a woman in her sixties with Graves' hyperthyroidism. The chain couples TRBV5-1 to TRBJ2-1; D ambiguous. Sequencing used blood. The CDR3, as DNA: TGTGCCAGCAGCCTCCGGGATGAGCAGTTCTTC. Residues: CASSLRDEQFF.